This entry describes one TCR beta chain. Its target is unknown. The record originates from a study of T cells in Graves' hyperthyroidism and ophthalmopathy. Study-wide results and limits: The blood repertoire included most of the expanded thyroid clonotypes above 0.001.

In patients aged 18 to 65, hyperthyroidism was newly diagnosed, with duration under 2 months. RNA transcripts provided the source from which TCR beta CDR3 regions were amplified. HTBI primers were used for first-round RT-PCR of the TCR CDR3. TCRdb re-derived calls from the multiplex PCR reads in MiXCR, one entry per CDR3 protein. This table holds some 510,000 distinct CDR3 sequences, around 21% found once. This receptor was obtained from a man aged 18-30 years with Graves' hyperthyroidism. Sequencing used blood.

DNA for the CDR3: TGCAGTGCACACGGGGGGGTTCATGGCTACACCTTC. It translates to CSAHGGVHGYTF. J is TRBJ1-2 and V is TRBV20-1; a possible D gene is TRBD1 (5 bases). Trimming left V 6 bases short and J 6 bases short, with 14 bases between. Germline CDR1 is DFQATT and CDR2 is SNEGSKA (reference sequence). This CDR3 region has 12 residues.